This TCR beta chain was captured in a study of blood T cell repertoires in COVID-19. For the study at large: T cells, B-cell-depleted T cells, or PBMCs supplied cDNA or gDNA.

Clones were read by immunoSEQ multiplex PCR, and TCRdb kept only the in-frame ones, dropping some. There are a few hundred thousand clones in the sample; 82% occur only once, and about 3.6% lies in the top ten. The CDR3 sequence is 11 residues long. Trimming removed 8 bases from V and 10 bases from J, with 14 bases in between. This receptor was obtained from a woman older than 75 with acute or convalescent COVID-19. Sample: peripheral blood. V is TRBV12-3 or TRBV12-4 and J is TRBJ1-1; D unclear. Here the CDR3 reads CASLLYRTAFF. The CDR3 nucleotides read TGTGCCAGCCTCCTCTACCGAACAGCTTTCTTT.